These 28 T cell receptor beta chains came from one sample sequenced in a study of blood T cells in healthy people across ages. Next came a second PCR, run for about 6 to 12 cycles, which used a sample-barcoded 5' primer along with a J-beta primer mix. TCRdb re-called the 5' RACE reads with MiXCR, one entry per CDR3 protein. This table holds fewer than 1.5 million distinct CDR3 sequences, 42% found once. The sample was blood. Receptors were obtained from a woman aged 18-30 years in good health.

This clonotype has only a few counts. For the CDR3, the DNA is TGCAGTGCTAGAGATGGTCCGACCCCATCCTACAATCAGCCCCAGCATTTT. Translated: CSARDGPTPSYNQPQHF. This sequence joins TRBV20-1 and TRBJ1-5, with no clear D. The CDR3 covers 17 residues. Trimming left V 0 bases short and J 3 bases short, with 18 bases between. The V gene's germline CDR1 is DFQATT and CDR2 SNEGSKA (reference sequence).

Worth noting for this clonotype: Germline and junction disagree at one end, which may indicate a read error. This chain joins TRBV12-3 or TRBV12-4 and TRBJ2-3; no clear D. The CDR3 covers 15 residues. The CDR3 nucleotides are TGTGCCAGCAGTTCCCGCTTTGGTAGCACAGATACGGAGTATTTT. It translates to CASSSRFGSTDTEYF.

This clonotype came up a few times. The chain recombines TRBV20-1 with TRBJ2-1, with a tentative D call TRBD2 (6 bases). CDR3 size: 14 residues. Germline lookup yields CDR1 DFQATT and CDR2 SNEGSKA (reference sequence). Trimming shortened V by 0 bases and J by 4 bases, and 10 bases separated the two germline ends. For the CDR3, the DNA is TGCAGTGCTAGAGATACGGCGGGGTACAATGAGCAGTTCTTC. The encoded protein is CSARDTAGYNEQFF.

V is TRBV3-1 and J is TRBJ2-4; the D gene is possibly TRBD1 (5 bases). The CDR3 runs 14 residues. Germline lookup yields CDR1 LGHDT and CDR2 YNNKEL (reference sequence). Trimming took 8 bases from V and 1 from J, leaving 12 bases between them. CDR3 coding DNA: TGTGCCAGCGGCTCCCCAGGGGCCAAAAACATTCAGTACTTC. Its translation: CASGSPGAKNIQYF.

The chain recombines TRBV6-1 with TRBJ1-5; TRBD1 matches at 9 bases. The length of the CDR3 is 14 residues. V trimming: 7 bases; J trimming: 5 bases; junction bases outside the gene matches: 6. Germline assignment: CDR1 MNHNS and CDR2 SASEGT. In nucleotides, the CDR3 is TGTGCCAGCATACGGACAGGGGAGGATCAGCCCCAGCATTTT. Protein product: CASIRTGEDQPQHF.

A few counts support this clonotype. The chain uses TRBV25-1 and TRBJ2-3; TRBD2 aligns across 14 bases. Germline lookup yields CDR1 MGHDK and CDR2 SYGVNS. The CDR3 is 15 residues long. V trimming: 7 bases; J trimming: 5 bases; junction bases outside the gene matches: 5. CDR3 bases: TGTGCCAGCAACCCCGGACTAGCGGGAGGAGATACGCAGTATTTT. Translated: CASNPGLAGGDTQYF. Together with reference TRBV25-1 and TRBJ2-3, the CDR3 gives the full variable domain: EADIYQTPRYLVIGTGKKITLECSQTMGHDKMYWYQQDPGMELHLIHYSYGVNSTEKGDLSSESTVSRIRTEHFPLTLESARPSHTSQYLCASNPGLAGGDTQYFGPGTRLTVL.

This chain links TRBV10-2 with TRBJ1-1, with 8 bases identical to TRBD1. J was trimmed by 0 bases and V by 7 bases; bases with no gene match: 4. The length of the CDR3 is 14 residues. CDR1 is WSHSY and CDR2 is SAAADI in the germline V gene. This CDR3 is CASTEDRVNTEAFF. Here the CDR3 DNA reads TGCGCCAGCACCGAGGACAGGGTGAACACTGAAGCTTTCTTT.

The chain joins TRBV6-5 to TRBJ1-5; D not certain. Trimming removed 5 bases at V and 5 bases at J, with 10 bases between. Germline CDR1 is MNHEY and CDR2 is SVGAGI. The CDR3 sequence is 13 residues long. Here the CDR3 reads CASSPRAHQPQHF. CDR3 DNA sequence: TGTGCCAGCAGTCCTAGGGCTCATCAGCCCCAGCATTTT.

CDR3 sequence reads: CASSPHVGANYGYTF. CDR3 sequence (DNA): TGTGCCAGCAGCCCCCACGTAGGAGCTAACTATGGCTACACCTTC. This chain connects TRBV9 to TRBJ1-2; D not resolved. V was shortened by 4 bases and J by 0 bases, with 13 bases between the two germline ends. The V gene's germline CDR1 is SGDLS and CDR2 YYNGEE. CDR3 length: 15 amino acids. The variable domain in full, completed from reference TRBV9 and TRBJ1-2, reads DSGVTQTPKHLITATGQRVTLRCSPRSGDLSVYWYQQSLDQGLQFLIQYYNGEERAKGNILERFSAQQFPDLHSELNLSSLELGDSALYFCASSPHVGANYGYTFGSGTRLTVV.

V usage is TRBV9 and J usage is TRBJ1-2; the D gene is possibly TRBD1 (5 bases). The V end lost 2 bases, the J end lost 7 bases, and 12 bases lay between the germline ends. The CDR3 is 13 residues long. Germline V gene sequence: CDR1 SGDLS, CDR2 YYNGEE. CDR3 DNA sequence: TGTGCCAGCAGCGTCCCCGGGGCGGCTGGCTACACCTTC. This gives the protein CASSVPGAAGYTF. The full variable domain, its missing parts supplied by reference TRBV9 and TRBJ1-2, is DSGVTQTPKHLITATGQRVTLRCSPRSGDLSVYWYQQSLDQGLQFLIQYYNGEERAKGNILERFSAQQFPDLHSELNLSSLELGDSALYFCASSVPGAAGYTFGSGTRLTVV.

This chain connects TRBV10-3 to TRBJ2-1, with D maybe TRBD2 (6 bases). CDR1 ENHRY and CDR2 SYGVKD come from the germline V gene. Between the trimmed V and J ends, which lost 10 bases and 10 bases, there was a span of 17 bases. The CDR3 consists of 12 residues. The CDR3 DNA is TGTGCCACCGGGGACTCCTCCTACGAGCAGTTCTTC. Amino acid sequence: CATGDSSYEQFF.

The chain has TRBV6-7 and TRBJ1-5; the match to TRBD1 covers 9 bases. TRBV6-7 is treated as an ORF (open reading frame) with a function not yet certain. V gave up 5 bases and J gave up 1 base; unmatched junction bases: 12. The CDR3 length is 18 residues. CDR3 bases: TGTGCCAGCAGTCCGGACAGGGGTCGGTGTTGGAGCAATCAGCCCCAGCATTTT. Amino acid sequence: CASSPDRGRCWSNQPQHF.

This clonotype was counted between two and nine times. The chain uses TRBV5-1 and TRBJ2-5; TRBD2 matches 13 bases. J gave up 4 bases and V 4 bases, and 4 bases lay outside the gene matches. The CDR3 runs to 15 residues. The germline V gene encodes CDR1 SGHRS and CDR2 YFSETQ. The CDR3 DNA follows: TGCGCCAGCAGCGCGACTAGCGGGAGGTCAGAGACCCAGTACTTC. This translates into CASSATSGRSETQYF.

The chain employs TRBV20-1 and TRBJ2-1, with 10 positions matching TRBD2. The V gene's germline CDR1 is DFQATT and CDR2 SNEGSKA (reference sequence). Trimming took 2 bases from V and 0 from J; bases not matched to a gene: 4. This CDR3 comprises 16 residues. DNA for the CDR3: TGCAGTGCTAGAAATAGCGGGAGGAGCTCCTACAATGAGCAGTTCTTC. Translation: CSARNSGRSSYNEQFF.

V and J are TRBV7-2 and TRBJ2-1, with 8 bases lining up with TRBD2. The J segment lost 8 bases and the V segment lost 4 bases, leaving 4 bases of the junction unmatched. Germline values: CDR1 SGHTA, CDR2 FQGNSA. The CDR3 has 13 residues. CDR3 DNA sequence: TGTGCCAGCAGCTCCGGGGGGGGCCATGAGCAGTTCTTC. Translation gives CASSSGGGHEQFF.

This chain joins TRBV28 and TRBJ2-4; D not resolved. CDR3 length: 14 amino acids. In germline, CDR1 is MDHEN, CDR2 SYDVKM. The ends were cut back, 10 bases at V and 1 base at J, with 14 bases in the middle. The CDR3 loop is CATSTSQAKNIQYF. The CDR3 nucleotides read TGTGCCACCTCCACCAGCCAGGCCAAAAACATTCAGTACTTC.

V usage is TRBV29-1 and J usage is TRBJ1-2; D possibly corresponds to TRBD1 (6 bases). Between the trimmed V and J ends, which lost 2 bases and 8 bases, there was a span of 12 bases. Germline loops: CDR1 SQVTM, CDR2 ANQGSEA. The CDR3 has 12 amino acids. CDR3 protein: CSVERGAGGYTF. The CDR3, as DNA: TGCAGCGTTGAACGGGGGGCGGGCGGCTACACCTTC.

V gene TRBV29-1 combines with J gene TRBJ2-1, with D perhaps TRBD2 (5 bases). Matching the DNA end better, TRBJ2-7 makes the J call doubtful. This CDR3 region has 16 residues. The germline gives CDR1 SQVTM, CDR2 ANQGSEA. CDR3 in amino acids: CSVEVSLAFTYNEQYF. In DNA, the CDR3 is TGCAGCGTTGAAGTGAGTCTAGCTTTTACCTACAATGAGCAGTACTTC.

V gene TRBV27 combines with J gene TRBJ1-1, with D hard to call. CDR3 length: 14 amino acids. V was clipped by 6 bases and J by 5 bases, with 16 bases between them. Germline values: CDR1 MNHEY, CDR2 SMNVEV (reference sequence). The CDR3 coding sequence is TGTGCCAGCAGGCCCCCCGGGGTGAGGACTGAAGCTTTCTTT. Translation: CASRPPGVRTEAFF.

The chain recombines TRBV7-9 with TRBJ1-4; D might be TRBD1 (6 bases). Germline V CDR1 and CDR2: SEHNR, FQNEAQ (reference sequence). Deletions cut 5 bases from V and 5 bases from J, with 18 bases between. The CDR3 is made up of 16 amino acids. Here the CDR3 DNA reads TGTGCCAGCAGCCAAACTACCGGGACAAAAAATGAAAAACTGTTTTTT. Amino acids: CASSQTTGTKNEKLFF.

This clonotype was detected a few times. The chain links TRBV4-1 to TRBJ1-6; 8 nucleotides match TRBD1. V shed 4 bases and J 7 bases; nucleotides not matched to a gene: 6. Germline values: CDR1 MGHRA, CDR2 YSYEKL. The CDR3 consists of 15 residues. The CDR3 DNA reads as TGCGCCAGCAGCCGCGACAGGGGCGACAATTCACCCCTCCACTTT. Translated: CASSRDRGDNSPLHF.

This clonotype appeared a few times. The chain combines TRBV2 with TRBJ2-3; D uncertain. V was shortened by 1 base and J by 2 bases, with 7 bases between the two germline ends. This CDR3 spans 14 amino acids. In germline, CDR1 is SNHLY, CDR2 FYNNEI. CDR3 sequence (DNA): TGTGCCAGCAGTGAAGGGGGTGCCACAGATACGCAGTATTTT. This translates into CASSEGGATDTQYF.

The V and J genes are TRBV4-1 and TRBJ2-4, with a weak D call TRBD1 (6 bases). V was pared by 0 bases and J by 0 bases, with 21 bases between. The CDR3 totals 20 residues. The germline V gene has CDR1 MGHRA and CDR2 YSYEKL. DNA for the CDR3: TGCGCCAGCAGCCAAGAAGAATTGAGGCGAGGACAGTTAGCCAAAAACATTCAGTACTTC. Translating gives CASSQEELRRGQLAKNIQYF.

The chain carries TRBV29-1 and TRBJ2-5; TRBD1 or TRBD2 may be the D gene (6 bases each). Germline V gene sequence: CDR1 SQVTM, CDR2 ANQGSEA. The CDR3 is made up of 8 amino acids. DNA of the CDR3: TGCAGGAGGACAGCGGGGTACTTC. Translated: CRRTAGYF. The full variable domain, completed using reference TRBV29-1 and TRBJ2-5, is SAVISQKPSRDICQRGTSLTIQCQVDSQVTMMFWYRQQPGQSLTLIATANQGSEATYESGFVIDKFPISRPNLTFSTLTVSNMSPEDSSIYLCRRTAGYFGPGTRLLVL.

The chain joins TRBV20-1 to TRBJ1-1; D not resolved. V shed 0 bases and J shed 1 base, with 9 bases lying between them. In germline, CDR1 is DFQATT, CDR2 SNEGSKA (reference sequence). The CDR3 has 14 residues. Here the CDR3 DNA reads TGCAGTGCTAGAGAAGGCCGACGGAACACTGAAGCTTTCTTT. It yields the protein CSAREGRRNTEAFF.

This clonotype was seen only a few times. The rearrangement uses TRBV27 and TRBJ2-1; D may be TRBD1 (6 bases). The CDR3 is 17 residues long. Germline V CDR1 and CDR2: MNHEY, SMNVEV (reference sequence). V lost 3 bases and J 0 bases, leaving 15 bases between the germline ends. CDR3 sequence reads: CASSFGQGHFSYNEQFF. Here the CDR3 DNA reads TGTGCCAGCAGTTTTGGCCAGGGGCACTTCTCCTACAATGAGCAGTTCTTC.

This chain joins TRBV6-1 and TRBJ2-1; 7 bases map to TRBD1. The CDR3 loop spans 14 amino acids. Germline loops: CDR1 MNHNS, CDR2 SASEGT. V shed 3 bases and J 3 bases; nucleotides not matched to a gene: 2. CDR3 residues: CASSEGQHYNEQFF. CDR3 DNA: TGTGCCAGCAGTGAGGGACAGCACTACAATGAGCAGTTCTTC.

The CDR3 sequence is CASSTGVFYEQYF. CDR3 bases: TGTGCCAGCAGTACTGGAGTGTTCTACGAGCAGTACTTC. The chain links TRBV6-2 or TRBV6-3 to TRBJ2-5; D uncertain. Matching the DNA end better, TRBJ2-7 makes the J call doubtful. The CDR3 is made up of 13 amino acids. Germline V gene sequence: CDR1 MNHEY, CDR2 SVGEGT.